This T cell receptor (beta chain) was captured by sequencing in a study of brain T cells in children with intractable seizures. The data were produced by immunoSEQ multiplex PCR, yet TCRdb's version contains in-frame clones alone and is incomplete. Altogether 110,000 or so clones are present, approximately 94% being singletons, with the ten largest covering 3.5% to 4%. Germline-derived CDR1 and CDR2 are LNHDA and SQIVND (reference sequence). V was pared by 5 bases and J by 9 bases, with 17 bases between. The CDR3 runs to 14 residues. This chain connects TRBV19 to TRBJ2-1; TRBD2 is a possible D gene (6 bases). Here the sequenced sample was peripheral blood, taken at surgery. This TCR came from a boy in the first two years of life with hemimegalencephaly and intractable seizures. CDR3 sequence reads: CASSVGATRGEQFF. As DNA, the CDR3 is TGTGCCAGTAGTGTAGGGGCAACGCGGGGTGAGCAGTTCTTC.